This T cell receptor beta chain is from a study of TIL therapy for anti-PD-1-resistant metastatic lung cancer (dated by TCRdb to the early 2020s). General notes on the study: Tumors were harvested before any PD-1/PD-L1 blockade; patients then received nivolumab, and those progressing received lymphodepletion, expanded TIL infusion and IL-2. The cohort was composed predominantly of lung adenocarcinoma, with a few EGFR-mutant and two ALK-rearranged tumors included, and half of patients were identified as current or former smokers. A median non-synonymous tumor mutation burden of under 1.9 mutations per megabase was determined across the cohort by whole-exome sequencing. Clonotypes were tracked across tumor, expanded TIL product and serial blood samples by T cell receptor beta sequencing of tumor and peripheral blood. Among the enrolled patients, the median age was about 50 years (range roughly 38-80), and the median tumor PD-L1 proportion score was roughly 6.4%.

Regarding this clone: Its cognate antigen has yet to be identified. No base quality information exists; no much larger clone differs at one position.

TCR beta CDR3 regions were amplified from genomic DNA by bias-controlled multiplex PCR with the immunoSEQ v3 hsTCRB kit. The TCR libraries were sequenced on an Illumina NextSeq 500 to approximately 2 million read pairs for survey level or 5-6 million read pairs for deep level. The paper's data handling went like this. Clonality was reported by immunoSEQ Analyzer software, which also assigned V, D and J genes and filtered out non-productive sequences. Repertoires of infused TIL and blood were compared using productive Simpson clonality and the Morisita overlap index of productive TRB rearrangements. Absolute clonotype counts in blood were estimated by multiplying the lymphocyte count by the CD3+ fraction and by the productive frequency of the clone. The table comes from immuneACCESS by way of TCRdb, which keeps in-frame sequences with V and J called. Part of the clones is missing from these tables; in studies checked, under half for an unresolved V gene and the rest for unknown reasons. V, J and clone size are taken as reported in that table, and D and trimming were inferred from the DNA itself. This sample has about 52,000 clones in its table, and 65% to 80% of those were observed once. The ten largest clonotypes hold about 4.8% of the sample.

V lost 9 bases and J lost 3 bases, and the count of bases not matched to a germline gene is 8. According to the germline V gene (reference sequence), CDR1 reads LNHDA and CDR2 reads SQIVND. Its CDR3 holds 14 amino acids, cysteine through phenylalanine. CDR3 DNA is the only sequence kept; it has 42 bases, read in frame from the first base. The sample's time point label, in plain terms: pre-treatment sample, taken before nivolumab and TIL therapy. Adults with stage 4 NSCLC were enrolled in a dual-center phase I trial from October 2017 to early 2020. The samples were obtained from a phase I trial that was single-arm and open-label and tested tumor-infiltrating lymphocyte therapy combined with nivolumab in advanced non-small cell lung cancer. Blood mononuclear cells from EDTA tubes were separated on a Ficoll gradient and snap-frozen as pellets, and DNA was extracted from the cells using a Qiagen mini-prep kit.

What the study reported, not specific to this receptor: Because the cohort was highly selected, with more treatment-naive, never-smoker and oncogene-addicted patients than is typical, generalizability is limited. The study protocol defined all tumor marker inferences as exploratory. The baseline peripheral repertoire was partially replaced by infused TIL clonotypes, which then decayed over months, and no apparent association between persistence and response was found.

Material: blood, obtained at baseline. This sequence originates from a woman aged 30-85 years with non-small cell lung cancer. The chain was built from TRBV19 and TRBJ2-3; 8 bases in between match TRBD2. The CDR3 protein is CASSGTRGTDTQYF. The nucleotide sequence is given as TGTGCCAGCTCCGGGACTAGGGGAACAGATACGCAGTATTTT.